Sequencing of this T cell receptor beta chain was carried out in a study of T cell clonotyping in hematopoietic cell transplantation. Study-level points and caveats: Higher Inverse Simpson Index values in graft donor and pretransplant recipient predicted broader posttransplant TCR diversity. CD4 and CD8 repertoire contributions could not be separated without sorting.

Remarks on this clone: What it binds is not known.

Sequencing used immunoSEQ multiplex PCR; TCRdb keeps in-frame clones, though not all of them. This sample has some 11,000 clones, with 89% found just once. Per germline, CDR1 MNHEY and CDR2 SVGAGI. The CDR3 is made up of 15 amino acids. V was pared by 6 bases and J by 6 bases, with 11 bases of the junction left unmatched. This chain joins TRBV6-5 and TRBJ1-5; 7 bases map to TRBD1. The material sequenced was PBMCs, taken 180 days after allogeneic stem cell transplant. The source of this sequence is a male patient aged 55 to 69 who had an allogeneic stem cell transplant from an unrelated donor, so the T cells may come from the graft donor. Some clones in this sample may be carry-over from other donors' samples. DNA for the CDR3: TGTGCCAGCAGCCGGGGGACAGCTCGCTCTCAGCCCCAGCATTTT. Protein product: CASSRGTARSQPQHF.